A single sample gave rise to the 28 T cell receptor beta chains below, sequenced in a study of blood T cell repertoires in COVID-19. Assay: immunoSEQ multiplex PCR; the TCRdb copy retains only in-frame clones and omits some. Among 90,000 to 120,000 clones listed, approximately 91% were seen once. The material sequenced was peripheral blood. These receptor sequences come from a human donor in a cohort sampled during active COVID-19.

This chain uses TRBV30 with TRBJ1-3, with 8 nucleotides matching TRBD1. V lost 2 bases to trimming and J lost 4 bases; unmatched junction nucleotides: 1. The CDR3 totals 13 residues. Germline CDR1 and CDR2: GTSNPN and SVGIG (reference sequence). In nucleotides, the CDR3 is TGTGCCTGGAGTCCAGGGGGCGGAAACACCATATATTTT. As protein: CAWSPGGGNTIYF.

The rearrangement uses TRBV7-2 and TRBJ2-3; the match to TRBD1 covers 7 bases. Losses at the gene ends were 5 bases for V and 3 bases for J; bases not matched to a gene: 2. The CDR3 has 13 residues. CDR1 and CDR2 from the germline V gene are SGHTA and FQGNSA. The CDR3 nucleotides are TGTGCCAGCAGCCCAGGGGGTACAGATACGCAGTATTTT. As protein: CASSPGGTDTQYF.

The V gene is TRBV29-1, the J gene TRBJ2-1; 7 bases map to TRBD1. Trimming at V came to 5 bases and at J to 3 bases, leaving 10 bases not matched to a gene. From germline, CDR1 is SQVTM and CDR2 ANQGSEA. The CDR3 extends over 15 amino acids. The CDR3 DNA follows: TGCAGCGTTTATGGCCCCGGACAGGACTACAATGAGCAGTTCTTC. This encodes CSVYGPGQDYNEQFF.

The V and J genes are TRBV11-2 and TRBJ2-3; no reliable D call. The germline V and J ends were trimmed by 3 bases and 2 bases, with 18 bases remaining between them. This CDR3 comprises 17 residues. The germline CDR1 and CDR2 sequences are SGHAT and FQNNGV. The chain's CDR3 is CASSFLGAGAPTDTQYF. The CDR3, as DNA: TGTGCCAGCAGCTTTTTAGGCGCAGGCGCGCCCACAGATACGCAGTATTTT.

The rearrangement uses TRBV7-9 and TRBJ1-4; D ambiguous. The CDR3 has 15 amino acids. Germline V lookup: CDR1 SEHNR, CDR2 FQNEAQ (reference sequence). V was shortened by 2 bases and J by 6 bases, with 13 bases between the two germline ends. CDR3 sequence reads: CASSLRGGIDEKLFF. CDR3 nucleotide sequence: TGTGCCAGCAGCTTAAGAGGAGGGATCGATGAAAAACTGTTTTTT.

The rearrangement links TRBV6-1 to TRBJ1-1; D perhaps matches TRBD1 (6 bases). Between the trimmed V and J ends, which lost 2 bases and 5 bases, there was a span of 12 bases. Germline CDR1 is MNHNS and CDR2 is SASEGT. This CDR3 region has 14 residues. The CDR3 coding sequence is TGTGCCAGCAGTGAACATTCAGGGGAAACTGAAGCTTTCTTT. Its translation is CASSEHSGETEAFF.

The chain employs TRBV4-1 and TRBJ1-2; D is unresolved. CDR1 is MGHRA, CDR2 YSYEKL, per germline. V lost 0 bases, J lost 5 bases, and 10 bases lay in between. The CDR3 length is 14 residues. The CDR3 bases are TGCGCCAGCAGCCAAGAGTATCGGGAGTATGGCTACACCTTC. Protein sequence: CASSQEYREYGYTF.

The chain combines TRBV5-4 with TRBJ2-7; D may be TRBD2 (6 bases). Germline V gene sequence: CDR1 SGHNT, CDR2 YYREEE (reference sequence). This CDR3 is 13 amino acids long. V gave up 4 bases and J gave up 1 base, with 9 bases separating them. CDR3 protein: CASSATSSYEQYF. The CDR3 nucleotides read TGTGCCAGCAGCGCGACTAGTTCCTACGAGCAGTACTTC.

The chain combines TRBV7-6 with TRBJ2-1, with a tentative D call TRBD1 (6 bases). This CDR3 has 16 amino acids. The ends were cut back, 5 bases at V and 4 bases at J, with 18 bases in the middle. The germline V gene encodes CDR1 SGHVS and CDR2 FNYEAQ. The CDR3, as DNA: TGTGCCAGCAGCCCAACGGCAGGGGTCACTTACAATGAGCAGTTCTTC. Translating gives CASSPTAGVTYNEQFF.

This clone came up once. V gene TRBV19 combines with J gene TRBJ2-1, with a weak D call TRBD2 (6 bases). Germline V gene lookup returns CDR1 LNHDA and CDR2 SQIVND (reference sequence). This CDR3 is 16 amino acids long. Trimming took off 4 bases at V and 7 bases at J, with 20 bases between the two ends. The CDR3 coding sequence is TGTGCCAGTAGTACGACGTCGGGGGTAATTCTGAATGAGCAGTTCTTC. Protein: CASSTTSGVILNEQFF.

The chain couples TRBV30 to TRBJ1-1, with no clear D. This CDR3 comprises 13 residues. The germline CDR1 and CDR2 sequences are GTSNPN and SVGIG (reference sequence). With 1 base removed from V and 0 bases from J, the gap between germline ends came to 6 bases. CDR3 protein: CAWSADMNTEAFF. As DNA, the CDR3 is TGTGCCTGGAGTGCAGACATGAACACTGAAGCTTTCTTT.

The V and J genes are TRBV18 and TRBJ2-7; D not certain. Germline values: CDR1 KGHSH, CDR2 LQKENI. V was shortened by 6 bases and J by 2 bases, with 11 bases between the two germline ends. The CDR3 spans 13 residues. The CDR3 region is CASSPNGAYEQYF. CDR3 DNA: TGTGCCAGCTCCCCCAACGGAGCCTACGAGCAGTACTTC.

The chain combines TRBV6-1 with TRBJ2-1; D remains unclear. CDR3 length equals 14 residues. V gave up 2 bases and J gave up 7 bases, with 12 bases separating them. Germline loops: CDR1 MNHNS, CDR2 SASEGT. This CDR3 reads CASSESARLNEQFF. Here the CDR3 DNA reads TGTGCCAGCAGTGAATCCGCCAGGCTTAATGAGCAGTTCTTC.

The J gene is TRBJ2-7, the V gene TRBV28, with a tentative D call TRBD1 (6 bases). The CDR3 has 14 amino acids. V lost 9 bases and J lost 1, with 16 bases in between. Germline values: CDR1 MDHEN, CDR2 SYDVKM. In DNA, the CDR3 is TGTGCCAGTCAAACGACAGGCGAGTCCTACGAGCAGTACTTC. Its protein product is CASQTTGESYEQYF.

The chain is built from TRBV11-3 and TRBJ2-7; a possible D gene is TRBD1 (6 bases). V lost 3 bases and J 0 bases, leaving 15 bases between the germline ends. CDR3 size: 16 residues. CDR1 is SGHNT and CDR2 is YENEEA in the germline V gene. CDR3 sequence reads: CASSLGPGQTSYEQYF. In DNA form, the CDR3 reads TGTGCCAGCAGCTTGGGGCCTGGACAGACCTCCTACGAGCAGTACTTC.

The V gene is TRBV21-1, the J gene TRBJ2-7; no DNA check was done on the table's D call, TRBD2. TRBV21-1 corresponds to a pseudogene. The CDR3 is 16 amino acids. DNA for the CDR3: TGTGACAAATCCGCCTGGAGGGCTAGCGGGAGATACGAGCAGTACTTC. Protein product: CDKSAWRASGRYEQYF.

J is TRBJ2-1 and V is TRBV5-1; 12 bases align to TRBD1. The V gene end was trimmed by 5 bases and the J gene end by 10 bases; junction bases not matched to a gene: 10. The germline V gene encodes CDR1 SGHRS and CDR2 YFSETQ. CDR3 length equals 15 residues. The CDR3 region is CASSWGTGGLLEQFF. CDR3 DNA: TGCGCCAGCAGTTGGGGGACAGGGGGCTTATTGGAGCAGTTCTTC.

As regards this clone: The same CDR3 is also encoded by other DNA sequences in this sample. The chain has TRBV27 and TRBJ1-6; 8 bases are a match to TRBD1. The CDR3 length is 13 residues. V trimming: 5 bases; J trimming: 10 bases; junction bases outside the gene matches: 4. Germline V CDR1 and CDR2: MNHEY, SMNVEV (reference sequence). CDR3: CASSDRGFSPLHF. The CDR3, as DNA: TGTGCCAGCAGTGACAGGGGATTCTCACCCCTCCACTTT.

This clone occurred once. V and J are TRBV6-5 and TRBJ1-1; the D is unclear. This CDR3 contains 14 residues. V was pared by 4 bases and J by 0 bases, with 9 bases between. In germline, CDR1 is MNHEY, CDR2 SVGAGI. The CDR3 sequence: CASSSTHLNTEAFF. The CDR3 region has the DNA TGTGCCAGCAGTTCGACTCACCTGAACACTGAAGCTTTCTTT.

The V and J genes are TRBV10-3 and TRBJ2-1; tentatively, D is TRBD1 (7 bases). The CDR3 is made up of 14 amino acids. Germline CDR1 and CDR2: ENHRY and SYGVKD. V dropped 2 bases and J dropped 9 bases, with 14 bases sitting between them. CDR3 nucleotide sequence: TGTGCCATCAGTGAGCGGCAGGGGGGAGGTGAGCAGTTCTTC. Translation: CAISERQGGGEQFF.

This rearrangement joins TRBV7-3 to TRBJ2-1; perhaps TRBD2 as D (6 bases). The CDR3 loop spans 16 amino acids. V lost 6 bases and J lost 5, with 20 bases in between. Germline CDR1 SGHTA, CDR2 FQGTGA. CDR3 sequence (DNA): TGTGCCAGCAGTCCTAATCGCGGGACGGTTAACAATGAGCAGTTCTTC. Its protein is CASSPNRGTVNNEQFF.

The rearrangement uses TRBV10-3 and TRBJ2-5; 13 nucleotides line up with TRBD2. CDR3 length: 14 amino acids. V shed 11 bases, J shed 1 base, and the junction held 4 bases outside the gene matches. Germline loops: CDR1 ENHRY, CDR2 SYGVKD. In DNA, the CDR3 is TGTGCCGTCGGGACTAGCGGGACCCAAGAGACCCAGTACTTC. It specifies CAVGTSGTQETQYF.

CDR3 coding DNA: TGTGCCACCAGCATCAGGACTAGCGGGGTAGAGACCCAGTACTTC. This codes for CATSIRTSGVETQYF. The chain is built from TRBV15 and TRBJ2-5; 12 positions match TRBD2. Germline trimming cut 4 bases from V and 4 bases from J; bases unmatched to any gene: 4. The germline gives CDR1 LNHNV, CDR2 YYDKDF (reference sequence). The CDR3 extends over 15 amino acids.

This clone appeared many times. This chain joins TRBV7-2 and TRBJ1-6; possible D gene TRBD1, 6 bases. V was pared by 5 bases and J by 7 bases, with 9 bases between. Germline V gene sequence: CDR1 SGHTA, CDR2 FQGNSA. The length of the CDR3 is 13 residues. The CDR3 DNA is TGTGCCAGCAGCCACACAGGGAATTCACCCCTCCACTTT. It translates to CASSHTGNSPLHF.

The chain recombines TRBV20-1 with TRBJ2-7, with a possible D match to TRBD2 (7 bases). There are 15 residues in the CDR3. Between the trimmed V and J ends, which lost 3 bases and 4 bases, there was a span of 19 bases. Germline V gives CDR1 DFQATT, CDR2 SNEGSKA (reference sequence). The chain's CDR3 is CSASRGGAGVYEQYF. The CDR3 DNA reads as TGCAGTGCTAGTAGGGGGGGGGCCGGTGTTTACGAGCAGTACTTC.

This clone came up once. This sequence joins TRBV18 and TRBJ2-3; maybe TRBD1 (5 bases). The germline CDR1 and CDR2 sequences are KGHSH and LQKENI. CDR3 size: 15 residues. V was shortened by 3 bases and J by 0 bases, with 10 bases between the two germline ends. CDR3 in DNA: TGTGCCAGCTCACCGCAGGGCTCTAGCACAGATACGCAGTATTTT. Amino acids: CASSPQGSSTDTQYF.

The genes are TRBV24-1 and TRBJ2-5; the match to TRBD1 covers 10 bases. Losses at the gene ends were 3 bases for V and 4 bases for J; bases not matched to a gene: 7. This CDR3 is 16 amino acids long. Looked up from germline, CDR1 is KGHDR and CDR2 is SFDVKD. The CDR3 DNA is TGTGCCACCAGTGATGGACAGGGGGGGGTCCGAGAGACCCAGTACTTC. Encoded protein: CATSDGQGGVRETQYF.

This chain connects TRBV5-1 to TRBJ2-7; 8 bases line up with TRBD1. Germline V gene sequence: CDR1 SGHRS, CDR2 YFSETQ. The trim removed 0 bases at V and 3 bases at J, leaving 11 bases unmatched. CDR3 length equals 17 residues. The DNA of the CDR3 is TGCGCCAGCAGCTTGGTTCAGGGGGCGCACGACGGCTACGAGCAGTACTTC. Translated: CASSLVQGAHDGYEQYF.